This T cell receptor beta chain is drawn from a study of blood T cell repertoires in COVID-19. Some clones are missing from TCRdb's copy, which holds only in-frame ones; the method was immunoSEQ multiplex PCR. The sample shows approximately 220,000 clones, around 90% of them seen only once. Trimming left V 2 bases short and J 8 bases short, with 10 bases between. The CDR3 spans 13 residues. Germline lookup yields CDR1 MNHEY and CDR2 SVGAGI. Participant-reported clinical history was the basis for cohort assignment. The rearrangement uses TRBV6-5 and TRBJ2-1; D ambiguous. This TCR derives from a woman aged 30 to 39 who had recovered from COVID-19. The sequenced material came from PBMCs or T cells enriched from blood (not recorded which). The CDR3 sequence is CASSYRVIDEQFF. In DNA form, the CDR3 reads TGTGCCAGCAGTTACCGGGTTATTGATGAGCAGTTCTTC.